One sample yielded the 25 T cell receptor beta chains listed below, sequenced in a study of blood T cells in healthy people across ages. Then a second PCR, running roughly 7 to 11 cycles, was carried out with a sample-barcoded 5' primer and a J-beta primer mix. TCRdb passed the 5' RACE reads through MiXCR, listing each CDR3 protein once. The data hold 750,000 to 1,000,000 distinct CDR3 sequences, with 25% to 35% observed a single time. These data also featured in a second study, about T cells of mothers and their children.

Source material: blood. These receptors were taken from a woman aged 40 to 50 in good health.

This clonotype has only a few counts. The chain joins TRBV5-1 to TRBJ2-1; D is possibly TRBD2 (5 bases). Trimming stripped 0 bases from V and 1 base from J, with 8 bases between. Germline CDR1 SGHRS, CDR2 YFSETQ. The CDR3 consists of 15 residues. The CDR3 sequence: CASSLASPSYNEQFF. In DNA form, the CDR3 reads TGCGCCAGCAGCTTGGCTAGCCCATCCTACAATGAGCAGTTCTTC.

About this clonotype itself: A much larger clone lies a single base off, so this may be a read error. The chain combines TRBV6-5 with TRBJ2-5; no reliable D call. The DNA matches TRBJ2-7 better at its end, which makes the J call doubtful. The germline V gene has CDR1 MNHEY and CDR2 SVGAGI. The CDR3 consists of 11 residues. The DNA of the CDR3 is TGTGCCAGCAGTTACAGGAACGAGCAGTACTTC. Protein sequence: CASSYRNEQYF.

At least ten counts were recorded for this clonotype. The chain is built from TRBV28 and TRBJ1-1; 8 bases map to TRBD1. Germline loops: CDR1 MDHEN, CDR2 SYDVKM. After removal of 0 bases from V and 4 bases from J, the junction contained 4 bases not matched to a gene. The CDR3 is 15 residues long. CDR3 residues: CASSLWGTGGTEAFF. The CDR3 coding sequence is TGTGCCAGCAGTTTATGGGGGACAGGAGGCACTGAAGCTTTCTTT. The variable domain in full, with the rest retrieved from reference TRBV28 and TRBJ1-1, is DVKVTQSSRYLVKRTGEKVFLECVQDMDHENMFWYRQDPGLGLRLIYFSYDVKMKEKGDIPEGYSVSREKKERFSLILESASTNQTSMYLCASSLWGTGGTEAFFGQGTRLTVV.

CDR3 nucleotides: TGTGCCAGCAGTGAAGAGAACCCCTCTGAAGCTTTCTTT. Its protein is CASSEENPSEAFF. The rearrangement joins TRBV6-1 to TRBJ1-1; D is ambiguous. Per the germline V gene, CDR1 is MNHNS and CDR2 is SASEGT. The CDR3 contains 13 residues. The germline V and J ends were trimmed by 1 base and 6 bases, with 9 bases remaining between them.

The chain has TRBV28 and TRBJ1-2; no reliable D call. This CDR3 spans 14 amino acids. The V end was cut by 0 bases, the J end by 2 bases, with 7 bases between. CDR1 and CDR2 (germline): MDHEN, SYDVKM. The CDR3 loop is CASSLWAGNYGYTF. The CDR3 DNA reads as TGTGCCAGCAGTTTATGGGCCGGGAACTATGGCTACACCTTC.

This clonotype turned up a few times. J is TRBJ1-5 and V is TRBV28; perhaps TRBD1 as D (6 bases). The CDR3 spans 15 residues. Between the trimmed V and J ends, which lost 7 bases and 7 bases, there was a span of 20 bases. Looked up from germline, CDR1 is MDHEN and CDR2 is SYDVKM. The chain's CDR3 is CASNLGGTMNQPQHF. CDR3 nucleotide sequence: TGTGCCAGCAATTTGGGGGGGACAATGAACCAGCCCCAGCATTTT.

In the case of this clonotype: A read error may be the cause here, since a much bigger clone is one base away. The chain employs TRBV9 and TRBJ2-1; D might be TRBD2 (6 bases). Germline V gene lookup returns CDR1 SGDLS and CDR2 YYNGEE. This CDR3 contains 16 residues. As DNA, the CDR3 is TGTGCCAGCAGCGTCGGGACTTCAATCTCCTGCAATGAGCAGTTCTTC. The encoded protein is CASSVGTSISCNEQFF.

Note on this clonotype: A much larger clone lies one base from this, so it may be a read error. V and J are TRBV4-2 and TRBJ2-7; 10 bases fit TRBD1. The germline gives CDR1 LGHNA, CDR2 YNFKEQ. The CDR3 is 16 amino acids. The CDR3 DNA is TGTACCAGCAGCCAAGAAAGTGGGACAGGGGCCCACGAGCAGTACTTC. Translated, it gives CTSSQESGTGAHEQYF.

The chain carries TRBV7-8 and TRBJ2-5; 7 bases map to TRBD1. The DNA end lines up better with TRBJ2-7; the J call may be wrong. The CDR3 contains 14 residues. Germline CDR1 reads SGHVS; CDR2 reads FQNEAQ. The CDR3 nucleotides read TGTGCCAGCAGCCCAGACAGGGTGGTCGCCGAGCAGTACTTC. This encodes CASSPDRVVAEQYF.

This clonotype was seen repeatedly, ten times or more. The J gene is TRBJ2-7, the V gene TRBV12-5; D is possibly TRBD1 (6 bases). CDR1 is LGHNT and CDR2 is FRNRAP in the germline V gene. The ends were cut back, 7 bases at V and 0 bases at J, with 13 bases in the middle. The CDR3 contains 14 residues. CDR3: CASALTGPSYEQYF. The CDR3 bases are TGTGCTAGTGCCCTGACAGGACCCTCCTACGAGCAGTACTTC.

This clonotype was found many times. The chain joins TRBV11-2 to TRBJ2-7, with D possibly being TRBD1 or TRBD2 (5 bases each). Germline V CDR1 and CDR2: SGHAT, FQNNGV. The CDR3 extends over 18 amino acids. Trimming left V 5 bases short and J 0 bases short, with 23 bases between. CDR3 coding DNA: TGTGCCAGCAGCAGCCGGGACGCTCTCCCACTCCCCTCCTACGAGCAGTACTTC. Its protein product is CASSSRDALPLPSYEQYF. Combining the CDR3 with reference TRBV11-2 and TRBJ2-7 gives the whole variable domain EAGVAQSPRYKIIEKRQSVAFWCNPISGHATLYWYQQILGQGPKLLIQFQNNGVVDDSQLPKDRFSAERLKGVDSTLKIQPAKLEDSAVYLCASSSRDALPLPSYEQYFGPGTRLTVT.

The chain employs TRBV12-3 or TRBV12-4 and TRBJ2-3; 11 nucleotides agree with TRBD2. Trimming removed 7 bases from V and 5 bases from J; junction bases left unmatched: 14. This CDR3 region has 17 residues. CDR3: CASTLGVAGGLGDTQYF. DNA for the CDR3: TGTGCCAGCACCCTAGGGGTAGCGGGGGGGCTAGGAGATACGCAGTATTTT.

The V call is TRBV9, the J call TRBJ1-2; 7 bases match TRBD1. V trimming: 0 bases; J trimming: 8 bases; junction bases outside the gene matches: 10. Germline V CDR1 and CDR2: SGDLS, YYNGEE. The CDR3 is 15 residues long. The CDR3 nucleotides are TGTGCCAGCAGCGTAGATTCAGGAGGGGGCCGAGGCTACACCTTC. Translation: CASSVDSGGGRGYTF.

This chain connects TRBV5-1 to TRBJ2-3; D may be TRBD1 (6 bases). Per the germline V gene, CDR1 is SGHRS and CDR2 is YFSETQ. The CDR3 spans 16 residues. V lost 0 bases and J lost 4, with 15 bases in between. CDR3: CASSLVGARDPDTQYF. DNA for the CDR3: TGCGCCAGCAGCTTGGTGGGGGCTCGAGATCCAGATACGCAGTATTTT.

This clonotype was found many times. This sequence joins TRBV6-5 and TRBJ2-2, with D possibly being TRBD2 (5 bases). Germline V CDR1 and CDR2: MNHEY, SVGAGI. Trimming left V 5 bases short and J 4 bases short, with 17 bases between. The CDR3 totals 16 residues. CDR3 coding DNA: TGTGCCAGCAGTCCTCGCACCGGTCGGGGCACCGGGGAGCTGTTTTTT. It specifies CASSPRTGRGTGELFF.

This clonotype showed up just a few times. V gene TRBV12-3 or TRBV12-4 combines with J gene TRBJ1-1; D not resolved. The CDR3 is 14 amino acids. Deletions cut 5 bases from V and 0 bases from J, with 10 bases between. The CDR3 bases are TGTGCCAGCAGTCCCCGAATAATGAACACTGAAGCTTTCTTT. It codes for CASSPRIMNTEAFF.

Ten or more counts support this clonotype. The chain has TRBV28 and TRBJ2-5; perhaps D is TRBD1 or TRBD2 (5 bases each). Trimming took 0 bases from V and 0 from J, leaving 17 bases between them. From germline, CDR1 is MDHEN and CDR2 SYDVKM. This CDR3 is 18 amino acids long. The CDR3 sequence is CASSLWRGANPYQETQYF. CDR3 DNA: TGTGCCAGCAGTTTATGGAGGGGAGCGAACCCGTACCAAGAGACCCAGTACTTC.

This clonotype was observed once. Possible read error: a much larger clone is one base away. The gene calls are TRBV4-1 and TRBJ2-4; TRBD2 matches 9 bases. The CDR3 spans 17 residues. The junction had 20 bases not matched to a gene; V was cut back by 4 bases and J by 13 bases. Germline CDR1 MGHRA, CDR2 YSYEKL. The CDR3: CASSPGKAGGSYNEQYF. The CDR3 DNA reads TGCGCCAGCAGCCCAGGAAAAGCGGGGGGATCTTACAATGAGCAGTACTTC.

This clonotype was observed at least ten times. This chain links TRBV7-6 with TRBJ2-5; TRBD1 is a possible D gene (6 bases). The germline gives CDR1 SGHVS, CDR2 FNYEAQ. The CDR3 has 12 residues. V was shortened by 5 bases and J by 11 bases, with 15 bases between the two germline ends. The CDR3 sequence: CASSRITGTQYF. CDR3 DNA: TGTGCCAGCAGCCGGATTACAGGGACGCAGTACTTC.

The chain couples TRBV6-5 to TRBJ2-1; TRBD2 aligns across 8 bases. Germline values: CDR1 MNHEY, CDR2 SVGAGI. CDR3 length equals 16 residues. The V segment lost 0 bases and the J segment 9 bases; nucleotides outside the gene matches: 10. DNA of the CDR3: TGTGCCAGCAGTTACTCAACCAGCGGGGGCTCCGGTGAGCAGTTCTTC. It codes for CASSYSTSGGSGEQFF.

With regard to this clonotype: A read error may explain this, as a much larger clone is one base away. J is TRBJ2-1 and V is TRBV9; possibly TRBD1 for D (5 bases). Trimming shortened V by 0 bases and J by 4 bases, and 14 bases separated the two germline ends. Germline CDR1 and CDR2: SGDLS and YYNGEE. The CDR3 sequence is 16 residues long. CDR3 protein: CASSVVGQGSYNEQFF. CDR3 sequence (DNA): TGTGCCAGCAGCGTAGTAGGGCAGGGCTCATACAATGAGCAGTTCTTC. Together with reference TRBV9 and TRBJ2-1, the CDR3 gives the full variable domain: DSGVTQTPKHLITATGQRVTLRCSPRSGDLSVYWYQQSLDQGLQFLIQYYNGEERAKGNILERFSAQQFPDLHSELNLSSLELGDSALYFCASSVVGQGSYNEQFFGPGTRLTVL.

The genes are TRBV7-2 and TRBJ2-1; D is perhaps TRBD1 (5 bases). V lost 5 bases, J lost 6 bases, and 14 bases lay in between. Per the germline V gene, CDR1 is SGHTA and CDR2 is FQGNSA. The CDR3 is made up of 14 amino acids. CDR3 DNA: TGTGCCAGCAGCCAGGGCCGTAATCGCAATGAGCAGTTCTTC. It specifies CASSQGRNRNEQFF.

This clonotype occurred a few times. The chain combines TRBV20-1 with TRBJ2-7, with 10 bases that match TRBD2. This CDR3 comprises 13 residues. Germline CDR1 DFQATT, CDR2 SNEGSKA (reference sequence). Losses at the gene ends were 1 base for V and 3 bases for J; bases not matched to a gene: 0. The CDR3 spells CSARGTSGYEQYF. The CDR3 bases are TGCAGTGCTAGAGGGACTAGCGGCTACGAGCAGTACTTC.

J is TRBJ1-2 and V is TRBV7-3; no clear D. CDR3 length: 14 amino acids. Looked up from germline, CDR1 is SGHTA and CDR2 is FQGTGA. V was pared by 2 bases and J by 2 bases, with 9 bases between. The CDR3 nucleotides read TGTGCCAGCAGCTTAGACGGAGAAAACTATGGCTACACCTTC. Protein product: CASSLDGENYGYTF.

The V gene is TRBV2, the J gene TRBJ2-3, with 9 bases that match TRBD2. The V gene end was trimmed by 10 bases and the J gene end by 2 bases; junction bases not matched to a gene: 10. The CDR3 sequence is 15 residues long. The germline V gene encodes CDR1 SNHLY and CDR2 FYNNEI. As DNA, the CDR3 is TGTGCCAACCAGCGGGTAGCGGGAGCCACAGATACGCAGTATTTT. Its translation is CANQRVAGATDTQYF. Full variable domain (missing parts from reference TRBV2 and TRBJ2-3): EPEVTQTPSHQVTQMGQEVILRCVPISNHLYFYWYRQILGQKVEFLVSFYNNEISEKSEIFDDQFSVERPDGSNFTLKIRSTKLEDSAMYFCANQRVAGATDTQYFGPGTRLTVL.